The entry below gives a single T cell receptor (beta chain) sequence along with its context. Its antigen is not known. Germline CDR1 is LNHNV and CDR2 is YYDKDF (reference sequence). V was trimmed by 0 bases and J by 4 bases, leaving 4 bases between them. CDR3 length: 13 residues. The data are from a study of shared clonotypes between healthy human individuals. Points from the study as a whole: Clonotypes not shared had lower generation probabilities than those common to all four donors.

Method: immunoSEQ multiplex PCR; TCRdb's copy keeps in-frame clones and lacks some. The profile covers roughly 650,000 clones, with less than 98% appearing a single time and about 0.06% taken by the ten largest. The receptor was isolated from a woman in her twenties or thirties in good health. The V and J genes are TRBV15 and TRBJ1-3; D gene uncertain. The sample comprised naive CD4+ T cells sorted from blood. Subset here: CD45RA+ positively selected. The CDR3 is CATSRDEGNTIYF. As DNA, the CDR3 is TGTGCCACCAGCAGAGATGAAGGAAACACCATATATTTT.